The clone carrying this TCR beta chain was picked up one time. Its antigen is unknown. The source of the sample is a study of T cell responses to AZD1222 COVID-19 vaccine. Study results and caveats: Spike-specific TCR repertoires showed rising breadth and depth after two AZD1222 doses. Females outnumbered males among donors, who were mostly white British; clonal diversity was possibly underestimated. Regions 160-218 and 743-854 held dominance among vaccine-associated CD4 TCRs, which spanned spike.

Per germline, CDR1 SGHTA and CDR2 FQGTGA. V lost 1 base and J lost 3; bases outside the gene matches: 12. There are 18 residues in the CDR3. Second doses were pooled across both intervals (about 4 or about 12 weeks). Some clones are missing from TCRdb's copy, which holds only in-frame ones; the method was immunoSEQ multiplex PCR. This sample has 56,000 or so clones, with 80% found just once. The sequencing here drew on peripheral blood, taken 28 days after the second AZD1222 dose. This sequence joins TRBV7-3 and TRBJ2-4; the match to TRBD2 covers 7 bases. The sequence was obtained from an adult who received the AZD1222 COVID-19 vaccine. The CDR3 reads CASSLRGRGSWGKNIQYF. CDR3 coding DNA: TGTGCCAGCAGCTTAAGGGGGAGGGGCTCGTGGGGCAAAAACATTCAGTACTTC.